These 20 T cell receptor beta chains were all obtained from the same sample, sequenced in a study of blood T cell repertoires in COVID-19. TCRdb's table, derived via immunoSEQ multiplex PCR, lists solely in-frame clones and lacks some. The sample records roughly 100,000 clones, about nine tenths being singletons. The source material was peripheral blood. The receptors here all came from a woman between 45 and 60 years old with COVID-19, enrolled during active disease.

The rearrangement links TRBV3-1 (or the pseudogene TRBV3-2) to TRBJ2-3, with TRBD1 identical over 10 bases. Germline lookup yields CDR1 LGHDT and CDR2 YNNKEL (reference sequence). V was pared by 4 bases and J by 1 base, with 2 bases of the junction left unmatched. This CDR3 is 15 amino acids long. CDR3 coding DNA: TGTGCCAGCAGCCTGGGGACAGGGGGCACAGATACGCAGTATTTT. Translation gives CASSLGTGGTDTQYF.

The V gene is TRBV10-3, the J gene TRBJ2-7; TRBD2 is a possible D gene (5 bases). The V gene's germline CDR1 is ENHRY and CDR2 SYGVKD. The CDR3 sequence is 15 residues long. The V and J ends lost 3 bases and 5 bases respectively, with 17 bases between them. This CDR3 is CAISDGVGNGDEQYF. The CDR3, as DNA: TGTGCCATCAGTGATGGGGTCGGAAACGGGGACGAGCAGTACTTC.

V and J are TRBV4-1 and TRBJ1-5; a possible D gene is TRBD1 (6 bases). Germline-derived CDR1 and CDR2 are MGHRA and YSYEKL. The ends were cut back, 0 bases at V and 6 bases at J, with 12 bases in the middle. The CDR3 has 15 amino acids. The CDR3 DNA sequence: TGCGCCAGCAGCCAAGATCCCCAGGGGCTTCAGCCCCAGCATTTT. It translates to CASSQDPQGLQPQHF.

The chain carries TRBV7-9 and TRBJ1-2; D remains unclear. This CDR3 region has 15 residues. From germline, CDR1 is SEHNR and CDR2 FQNEAQ (reference sequence). Trimming left V 2 bases short and J 0 bases short, with 10 bases between. The CDR3 here is CASSLSLAANYGYTF. In nucleotides, the CDR3 is TGTGCCAGCAGCTTATCTTTGGCAGCTAACTATGGCTACACCTTC.

The J gene is TRBJ2-2, the V gene TRBV7-3, with 7 bases matching TRBD1. In germline, CDR1 is SGHTA, CDR2 FQGTGA. The CDR3 totals 16 residues. The V gene end was trimmed by 2 bases and the J gene end by 1 base; junction bases not matched to a gene: 4. The CDR3 region is CASSLSTGRNTGELFF. The DNA for the CDR3 is TGTGCCAGCAGCTTATCGACAGGGAGGAACACCGGGGAGCTGTTTTTT.

V usage is TRBV11-2 and J usage is TRBJ2-3, with a tentative D call TRBD2 (6 bases). Germline CDR1 reads SGHAT; CDR2 reads FQNNGV. This CDR3 is built from 17 residues. Trimming took off 7 bases at V and 2 bases at J, with 22 bases between the two ends. The CDR3 coding sequence is TGTGCCAGCAACCCGGTTGGAGCGGGCCATCACACAGATACGCAGTATTTT. As protein: CASNPVGAGHHTDTQYF.

The chain employs TRBV6-5 and TRBJ2-3; 11 bases fit TRBD1. Germline V gene lookup returns CDR1 MNHEY and CDR2 SVGAGI. V dropped 2 bases and J dropped 2; count of bases not matched to a gene: 3. The CDR3 sequence is 16 residues long. The CDR3 DNA reads as TGTGCCAGCAGTTACGGGACAGGGGGTACCACAGATACGCAGTATTTT. Protein sequence: CASSYGTGGTTDTQYF.

The chain has TRBV7-9 and TRBJ2-1, with 7 bases aligning to TRBD1. Germline V gives CDR1 SEHNR, CDR2 FQNEAQ (reference sequence). The CDR3 extends over 17 amino acids. V shed 4 bases, J shed 4 bases, and the junction held 13 bases outside the gene matches. The CDR3 nucleotides read TGTGCCAGCAGCTCAACCGCAGGGGGATCGTTTTACAATGAGCAGTTCTTC. Its translation: CASSSTAGGSFYNEQFF. Together with reference TRBV7-9 and TRBJ2-1, the CDR3 gives the full variable domain: DTGVSQNPRHKITKRGQNVTFRCDPISEHNRLYWYRQTLGQGPEFLTYFQNEAQLEKSRLLSDRFSAERPKGSFSTLEIQRTEQGDSAMYLCASSSTAGGSFYNEQFFGPGTRLTVL.

The J gene is TRBJ1-1, the V gene TRBV18; 7 bases line up with TRBD1. Trimming at V came to 4 bases and at J to 7 bases, leaving 6 bases not matched to a gene. This CDR3 contains 13 residues. Germline lookup yields CDR1 KGHSH and CDR2 LQKENI. CDR3 sequence reads: CASSLRTGDEAFF. In DNA, the CDR3 is TGTGCCAGCTCACTTAGGACAGGAGATGAAGCTTTCTTT.

The chain employs TRBV5-3 and TRBJ1-2; 8 nucleotides line up with TRBD1. TRBV5-3 counts as an open reading frame of uncertain function. This CDR3 region has 17 residues. The V segment lost 1 base and the J segment 2 bases; nucleotides outside the gene matches: 10. Written as DNA, the CDR3 is TGTGCCAGAAGCTTGAGGACAGGGCCTCGCCCCAACTATGGCTACACCTTC. Residues: CARSLRTGPRPNYGYTF.

This clone was seen only a few times. The CDR3 region is CASRQPTGNNQPQHF. CDR3 DNA: TGTGCCAGCAGGCAACCAACCGGGAACAATCAGCCCCAGCATTTT. The chain combines TRBV28 with TRBJ1-5; no firm D call. With 6 bases removed from V and 3 bases from J, the gap between germline ends came to 15 bases. Germline V gene sequence: CDR1 MDHEN, CDR2 SYDVKM. This CDR3 has 15 residues.

The J gene is TRBJ1-2, the V gene TRBV29-1; D is possibly TRBD1 (5 bases). The CDR3 contains 13 residues. The V gene lost 7 bases and the J gene lost 2 bases, with 14 bases spanning the gap. The germline CDR1 and CDR2 sequences are SQVTM and ANQGSEA. CDR3 loop: CSGGETANYGYTF. CDR3 sequence (DNA): TGCAGCGGAGGCGAGACAGCGAACTATGGCTACACCTTC.

The J gene is TRBJ2-2, the V gene TRBV6-5, with 7 bases aligning to TRBD1. This CDR3 is 15 amino acids long. V was clipped by 5 bases and J by 0 bases; unmatched bases: 3. The germline gives CDR1 MNHEY, CDR2 SVGAGI. The chain's CDR3 is CASSRQGPNTGELFF. Written as DNA, the CDR3 is TGTGCCAGCAGTCGACAGGGACCGAACACCGGGGAGCTGTTTTTT.

The gene calls are TRBV2 and TRBJ2-3; 7 nucleotides align to TRBD2. V shed 4 bases, J shed 3 bases, and the junction held 4 bases outside the gene matches. This CDR3 region has 14 residues. CDR1 and CDR2 from the germline V gene are SNHLY and FYNNEI. Here the CDR3 DNA reads TGTGCCAGCAGTGTCGGCGGGGGTACAGATACGCAGTATTTT. It is translated as CASSVGGGTDTQYF.

This clone was seen once. The rearrangement uses TRBV4-3 and TRBJ2-1; 8 positions agree with TRBD2. This CDR3 is built from 16 residues. V shed 4 bases and J 4 bases; nucleotides not matched to a gene: 9. In germline, CDR1 is LGHNA, CDR2 YSLEER. CDR3 sequence reads: CASSRGLSGGYNEQFF. The CDR3 DNA follows: TGCGCCAGCAGCCGCGGGCTCTCGGGGGGGTACAATGAGCAGTTCTTC.

This clone was picked up a small number of times. The rearrangement uses TRBV2 and TRBJ2-1; weak D call: TRBD2 (6 bases). This CDR3 comprises 15 residues. Germline CDR1 SNHLY, CDR2 FYNNEI. V was pared by 8 bases and J by 0 bases, with 14 bases between. The DNA for the CDR3 is TGTGCCAGCGTGGGGGACTGGAGCTCCTACAATGAGCAGTTCTTC. It codes for CASVGDWSSYNEQFF.

The chain has TRBV7-9 and TRBJ1-2; weak D call: TRBD1 (6 bases). Germline lookup yields CDR1 SEHNR and CDR2 FQNEAQ (reference sequence). The V and J ends lost 3 bases and 3 bases respectively, with 8 bases between them. There are 13 residues in the CDR3. The CDR3, as DNA: TGTGCCAGCAGCTTGTCAGGGGACTATGGCTACACCTTC. This sequence encodes CASSLSGDYGYTF.

V is TRBV24-1 and J is TRBJ2-5; D is possibly TRBD2 (5 bases). Germline V gene lookup returns CDR1 KGHDR and CDR2 SFDVKD. The ends were cut back, 5 bases at V and 0 bases at J, with 12 bases in the middle. This CDR3 has 15 residues. The CDR3 DNA follows: TGTGCCACCAGTGCTGGCGGAGGCCACCAAGAGACCCAGTACTTC. This translates into CATSAGGGHQETQYF.

V and J are TRBV6-5 and TRBJ2-7; TRBD1 might be the D (6 bases). This CDR3 is 15 amino acids long. With 2 bases removed from V and 0 bases from J, the gap between germline ends came to 11 bases. Germline V gives CDR1 MNHEY, CDR2 SVGAGI. CDR3 sequence reads: CASSYNGGASYEQYF. In DNA, the CDR3 is TGTGCCAGCAGTTACAATGGGGGCGCCTCCTACGAGCAGTACTTC.

V usage is TRBV11-3 and J usage is TRBJ2-7, with D possibly TRBD1 on 6 matching bases. Germline V gives CDR1 SGHNT, CDR2 YENEEA. With 3 bases removed from V and 5 bases from J, the gap between germline ends came to 8 bases. The CDR3 covers 12 residues. The CDR3 sequence: CASSFTGHEQYF. DNA for the CDR3: TGTGCCAGCAGCTTTACAGGGCACGAGCAGTACTTC.